The rows below give T cell receptor beta chains drawn from one sample of a study of radiotherapy plus CTLA-4 blockade in lung cancer. The repertoire was sequenced with immunoSEQ multiplex PCR; TCRdb's copy has only in-frame clones and lacks some. Altogether tens of thousands of clones are present, over 70% being singletons, with the ten largest covering 3.5% to 4%. Sequencing used peripheral blood, obtained from a patient treated with radiotherapy plus ipilimumab. The receptors were gathered from a human donor with non-small cell lung cancer who had a partial response to radiotherapy plus ipilimumab. Each CDR3 is given with its conserved first and last residue. Only part of the rows carry a size: once, few, many, or a class if the clone is expanded.

>TRBJ2-5|once|TRBV4-2
CASSQDGTSGGRETQYF
>TRBJ1-2|-|TRBV7-6
CASSSLAGRIHGYTF
>TRBJ1-1|-|TRBV10-3
CAISDSGQGNTEAFF
>TRBJ2-7|once|TRBV6-5
CASSRRWQGGHEQYF
>TRBJ2-2|-|TRBV19
CASSGGHGTGELFF
>TRBJ1-1|few|TRBV6-4
CASSLAGGTEAFF
>TRBJ2-7|-|TRBV2
CASTVPGLAGGVYEQYF
>TRBJ1-6|few|TRBV6-6
CASSYFTGGDSPLHF
>TRBJ2-1|-|TRBV5-1
CASSLDGAGTSGGAGNEQFF
>TRBJ2-7|once|TRBV6-6
CASAPGTVAYEQYF
>TRBJ1-1|-|TRBV7-2
CASSPRGTEAFF
>TRBJ2-6|-|TRBV5-1
CASSWTVTDPGANVLTF
>TRBJ2-7|-|TRBV28
CASSSTVYEQYF
>TRBJ2-1|-|TRBV7-3
CASSVIAGSYNEQFF
>TRBJ2-5|-|TRBV25-1
CASSEAQFETQYF
>TRBJ1-2|-|TRBV10-3
CAISRDRGYGYTF
>TRBJ2-7|-|TRBV7-2
CASSLMGGGNEQYF
>TRBJ1-2|-|TRBV5-5
CASNPLGLYGYTF
>TRBJ2-1|-|TRBV12-5
CASGLVLAGQYYNEQFF
>TRBJ2-2|-|TRBV2
CASSAGTGSTGELFF
>TRBJ2-5|-|TRBV5-6
CASSLSPTPQETQYF
>TRBJ1-2|-|TRBV15
CATSRDSLDRGYGYTF
>TRBJ1-6|-|TRBV2
CASRGGYNSPLHF
>TRBJ1-6|once|TRBV19
CASSIMANSPLHF
>TRBJ2-4|-|TRBV2
CASRDQGEAKNIQYF
>TRBJ2-2|-|TRBV6-6
CASRKPGQGFTGELFF
>TRBJ1-2|-|TRBV27
CENRGGYTF
>TRBJ1-1|-|TRBV6-5
CASRDRDSEAFF
>TRBJ2-5|-|TRBV6-1
CASRDRGKSETQYF
>-|-|TRBV5-4
CASSRDRHSYEQYF
>TRBJ1-3|-|TRBV11-2
CASNLGDRVSGNTIYF
>TRBJ1-2|-|TRBV25-1
CATTTGGGGYTF
>TRBJ2-3|-|TRBV7-3
CASSQPGQAIDTQYF
>TRBJ1-1|-|TRBV27
CASSLAFRGSTEAFF
>TRBJ2-4|-|TRBV4-3
CASSQDIGRGEAAKNIQYF
>TRBJ1-4|-|TRBV6-1
CASSLGQQNEKLFF
>TRBJ1-1|few|TRBV6-6
CASSYRDRVETEAFF